This entry is about one T cell receptor beta chain. No antigen is known for it. This specimen belongs to a study of post-analysis software for immune sequencing data. Study context: Patients with relapsing-remitting, secondary progressive and progressive-relapsing multiple sclerosis courses were all represented. Findings and caveats of the study: Compared against controls, patients with multiple sclerosis displayed significantly lower normalized Chao1 diversity. Relative to controls, patients had 5 or 6 TRBV segments at higher frequency, with TRBV5-6, TRBV5-1 and TRBV20-1 among these.

Prepared TCR beta cDNA libraries contained unique molecular identifiers. Starting from about 0.94 to 9.7 million T cells, the study yielded 450,000 to 500,000 cDNA molecules. TCRdb re-called the PCR reads through MiXCR, storing one row per CDR3 protein. The table shows around 770,000 distinct CDR3 sequences, with 40% to 55% occurring only once. Trimming left V 5 bases short and J 4 bases short, with 15 bases between. This CDR3 has 15 amino acids. Germline CDR1 and CDR2: MNHEY and SMNVEV (reference sequence). The origin of this receptor is a girl aged 10-17 years with multiple sclerosis. The chain couples TRBV27 to TRBJ1-5, with D possibly being TRBD1 (5 bases). Source material: blood. CDR3 loop: CASSDKGNRNQPQHF. The DNA of the CDR3 is TGTGCCAGCAGTGATAAGGGGAACAGAAATCAGCCCCAGCATTTT.